Listed here are 11 T cell receptor beta chains from one sample, sequenced in a study of molecular identifiers for immune sequencing clone quantification. Via MiXCR, TCRdb re-called the PCR reads, giving one row per CDR3 protein. In the table there are some 650,000 distinct CDR3 sequences, 15% to 20% of which are singletons. Sequences were obtained from naive CD8+ T cells from blood, with Jurkat cell RNA spiked in. Stated subset: FACS-sorted CD8+CD4-CCR7+CD45RA+ naive T cells. The receptors shown here come from a human donor in good health. Some libraries in this study had Jurkat cell RNA spiked in.

In the case of this clonotype: It is unclear where the CDR3 begins or ends on the DNA, so no DNA is shown, and the CDR3 is as TCRdb lists it. The V and J genes are TRBV4-1 and TRBJ2-7; the D call TRBD1 from the table was never checked on the DNA. Germline V gene data show CDR1 as MGHRA and CDR2 as YSYEKL. The length of the CDR3 is 16 amino acids, counting both ends. CDR3 residues: CASSYNFGQGGFEQYF.

This clonotype was seen ten or more times. V gene TRBV21-1 combines with J gene TRBJ1-4; the D call TRBD1 from the table was never checked on the DNA. TRBV21-1 is deemed a pseudogene. The CDR3 sequence is 19 residues long. The CDR3 coding sequence is TGTGCCAGCAGCAGCCTGGGAAGGGGTCCCACACATGCTAATGAAAAACTGTTTTTT. It encodes CASSSLGRGPTHANEKLFF.

With respect to this clonotype: This may be a read error: a much more frequent sequence differs by one nucleotide. No conserved phenylalanine or tryptophan ends this CDR3, so it is likely a read error. The rearrangement uses TRBV7-3 and TRBJ2-5; D assignment may be TRBD1 or TRBD2 (5 bases each). Trimming pared 3 bases from V and 5 bases from J, leaving 13 bases between. Germline V CDR1 and CDR2: SGHTA, FQGTGA. The CDR3 covers 14 residues. The CDR3 DNA follows: TGTGCCAGCAGCTTTTCCGGGACGCCGGAGACCCAGTACTCC. Translation: CASSFSGTPETQYS.

This rearrangement joins TRBV5-8 to TRBJ1-1; D unresolved. V lost 10 bases, J lost 1 base, and 14 bases lay in between. Germline CDR1 is SGHTS and CDR2 is YDEGEE. The CDR3 length is 13 residues. The CDR3 DNA reads TGTGCCGGCGGACTAAATTCGAACACTGAAGCTTTCTTT. Translated, it gives CAGGLNSNTEAFF.

Concerning this clonotype itself: With a much larger clone just one base away, this may be a read error. CDR3 in amino acids: CASSVDDALGNTEAFF. The CDR3 DNA reads as TGTGCCAGCAGCGTAGACGATGCCCTGGGGAACACTGAAGCTTTCTTT. The chain joins TRBV9 to TRBJ1-1; D not resolved. V was clipped by 0 bases and J by 1 base, with 13 bases between them. Germline CDR1 reads SGDLS; CDR2 reads YYNGEE. There are 16 residues in the CDR3.

This clonotype was detected a few times. The chain carries TRBV19 and TRBJ2-2; 11 nucleotides match TRBD2. With 5 bases clipped from V and 7 bases from J, the junction kept 6 bases outside the gene matches. CDR3 size: 15 residues. Germline V CDR1 and CDR2: LNHDA, SQIVND (reference sequence). The CDR3, as DNA: TGTGCCAGTAGTGTTAGCGGGAGGGCAGTCGGGGAGCTGTTTTTT. This gives the protein CASSVSGRAVGELFF. The variable domain in full, completed from reference TRBV19 and TRBJ2-2, reads DGGITQSPKYLFRKEGQNVTLSCEQNLNHDAMYWYRQDPGQGLRLIYYSQIVNDFQKGDIAEGYSVSREKKESFPLTVTSAQKNPTAFYLCASSVSGRAVGELFFGEGSRLTVL.

This rearrangement joins TRBV4-3 to TRBJ2-3; D remains ambiguous. In germline, CDR1 is LGHNA, CDR2 YSLEER. The germline V and J ends were trimmed by 0 bases and 6 bases, with 10 bases remaining between them. The CDR3 loop spans 14 amino acids. DNA of the CDR3: TGCGCCAGCAGCCAAGAGTCCTTAGGGGATACGCAGTATTTT. It yields the protein CASSQESLGDTQYF.

The chain carries TRBV5-6 and TRBJ2-3; 8 nucleotides agree with TRBD2. V shed 2 bases, J shed 2 bases, and the junction held 13 bases outside the gene matches. CDR3 size: 18 residues. CDR1 and CDR2 (germline): SGHDT, YYEEEE. DNA of the CDR3: TGTGCCAGCAGCTTAGAGAAGGTTACTAGCGGATTCACAGATACGCAGTATTTT. It yields the protein CASSLEKVTSGFTDTQYF.

The chain employs TRBV4-1 and TRBJ2-1, with a possible D match to TRBD1 (6 bases). The CDR3 consists of 15 residues. V lost 1 base, J lost 6 bases, and 13 bases lay in between. Per germline, CDR1 MGHRA and CDR2 YSYEKL. The CDR3 sequence is CASSQGQGFGNEQFF. The CDR3 nucleotides are TGCGCCAGCAGCCAAGGTCAGGGGTTCGGCAATGAGCAGTTCTTC.

This clonotype was counted a few times. CDR3 protein: CASSYSADTEAFF. For the CDR3, the DNA is TGTGCCAGCAGTTACTCGGCCGACACTGAAGCTTTCTTT. The V call is TRBV6-5, the J call TRBJ1-1; D is undetermined. From germline, CDR1 is MNHEY and CDR2 SVGAGI. Trimming took 0 bases from V and 3 from J, leaving 5 bases between them. This CDR3 is built from 13 residues.

Note on this clonotype: This sequence may be a read error, since a much larger clone differs from it by one base. The chain employs TRBV11-2 and TRBJ2-5, with D uncertain. Germline V gene lookup returns CDR1 SGHAT and CDR2 FQNNGV. With 4 bases removed from V and 0 bases from J, the gap between germline ends came to 9 bases. The CDR3 covers 14 residues. CDR3 DNA: TGTGCCAGCAGCTCGACACTCCACCAAGAGACCCAGTACTTC. Translated, it gives CASSSTLHQETQYF. The whole variable domain, filled in from reference TRBV11-2 and TRBJ2-5, reads EAGVAQSPRYKIIEKRQSVAFWCNPISGHATLYWYQQILGQGPKLLIQFQNNGVVDDSQLPKDRFSAERLKGVDSTLKIQPAKLEDSAVYLCASSSTLHQETQYFGPGTRLLVL.